Sequencing of this TCR beta chain was carried out in a study of technical replicates of blood from a handful of donors. The protocol was immunoSEQ multiplex PCR, while the TCRdb copy is restricted to in-frame clones and leaves out a portion. The sample has 50,000 to 70,000 clones, around 93% seen once. The sequenced sample was PBMCs. This receptor was identified in a human donor in good health. Some clones in this sample may be carry-over from other donors' samples.

The CDR3 loop is CASSPTGTSEQYF. Written as DNA, the CDR3 is TGTGCCAGCTCACCTACCGGGACTAGCGAGCAGTACTTC. The chain employs TRBV18 and TRBJ2-7, with 8 positions matching TRBD2. Germline CDR1 and CDR2: KGHSH and LQKENI. The V gene end was trimmed by 3 bases and the J gene end by 6 bases; junction bases not matched to a gene: 4. The CDR3 length is 13 residues.